Relative to its sample, the clone carrying this T cell receptor beta chain is medium-sized. The antigen is undetermined. Not a single patient had been given any form of treatment at any point before undergoing thyroid surgery. Trimming cost V 4 bases and J 8 bases, with 13 bases left between them. The CDR3 is 14 residues long. Germline CDR1 SGHRS, CDR2 YFSETQ. This record belongs to a study of metastatic and nonmetastatic thyroid tumors. MiXCR was used by TCRdb to re-call the PCR reads. The table lists 5,000 or so clones, 28% of them singletons. General study points: In both blood and tumor samples, TCR beta diversity was reported significantly higher for malignant than benign nodules.

This chain links TRBV5-1 with TRBJ1-6, with D unclear. The clonotype originates from a female donor with papillary thyroid cancer or a benign thyroid nodule (not recorded which). Some clones in this sample may be carry-over from other donors' samples. Sample: adjacent normal tissue. The CDR3 DNA reads TGCGCCAGCAGCGATGGGTGGGATTATTCACCCCTCCACTTT. It encodes CASSDGWDYSPLHF.